The 5 T cell receptor beta chains given below trace back to one sample, sequenced in a study of T cell responses to AZD1222 COVID-19 vaccine. The method was immunoSEQ multiplex PCR; TCRdb's version includes in-frame clones alone and lacks a portion of them. The sample yields 180,000 or so clones, roughly 92% seen once. Sequencing was performed on peripheral blood, taken on day 0 of AZD1222 vaccination. Receptor source: an adult in good health.

This clone was detected only once. V is TRBV6-5 and J is TRBJ1-1, with 8 bases matching TRBD1. Germline loops: CDR1 MNHEY, CDR2 SVGAGI. V lost 7 bases to trimming and J lost 2 bases; unmatched junction nucleotides: 6. This CDR3 region has 14 residues. The CDR3 here is CASTRGLSNTEAFF. DNA for the CDR3: TGTGCCAGCACCAGGGGGCTCTCTAACACTGAAGCTTTCTTT.

The chain joins TRBV2 to TRBJ2-2; unclear D gene. The CDR3 loop spans 15 amino acids. Between the trimmed V and J ends, which lost 6 bases and 0 bases, there was a span of 11 bases. CDR1 and CDR2 (germline): SNHLY, FYNNEI. CDR3 DNA: TGTGCCAGCAGCGTTGCAAGGGCGAACACCGGGGAGCTGTTTTTT. Its translation is CASSVARANTGELFF. The variable domain in full, completed from reference TRBV2 and TRBJ2-2, reads EPEVTQTPSHQVTQMGQEVILRCVPISNHLYFYWYRQILGQKVEFLVSFYNNEISEKSEIFDDQFSVERPDGSNFTLKIRSTKLEDSAMYFCASSVARANTGELFFGEGSRLTVL.

This clone was found once. V and J are TRBV7-2 and TRBJ1-5; perhaps TRBD1 as D (5 bases). The CDR3 has 14 residues. Trimming left V 0 bases short and J 4 bases short, with 7 bases between. The V gene's germline CDR1 is SGHTA and CDR2 FQGNSA. CDR3 region: CASSLAGGNQPQHF. CDR3 coding DNA: TGTGCCAGCAGCTTAGCCGGGGGTAATCAGCCCCAGCATTTT.

V usage is TRBV2 and J usage is TRBJ2-1, with D perhaps TRBD1 or TRBD2 (5 bases each). CDR1 is SNHLY, CDR2 FYNNEI, per germline. V was shortened by 7 bases and J by 0 bases, with 19 bases between the two germline ends. This CDR3 is built from 17 residues. The CDR3, as DNA: TGTGCCAGCAAGGTGGGACCCCCCCTAAGCTCCTACAATGAGCAGTTCTTC. Amino acids: CASKVGPPLSSYNEQFF.

The chain employs TRBV3-1 (or the pseudogene TRBV3-2) and TRBJ1-6; 8 bases agree with TRBD1. V was clipped by 4 bases and J by 10 bases; unmatched bases: 12. The CDR3 is 16 residues long. Germline CDR1 is LGHDT and CDR2 is YNNKEL (reference sequence). The CDR3 here is CASSRRQGTTGSPLHF. The CDR3 nucleotides read TGTGCCAGCAGCCGCCGACAGGGGACTACTGGGTCACCCCTCCACTTT.